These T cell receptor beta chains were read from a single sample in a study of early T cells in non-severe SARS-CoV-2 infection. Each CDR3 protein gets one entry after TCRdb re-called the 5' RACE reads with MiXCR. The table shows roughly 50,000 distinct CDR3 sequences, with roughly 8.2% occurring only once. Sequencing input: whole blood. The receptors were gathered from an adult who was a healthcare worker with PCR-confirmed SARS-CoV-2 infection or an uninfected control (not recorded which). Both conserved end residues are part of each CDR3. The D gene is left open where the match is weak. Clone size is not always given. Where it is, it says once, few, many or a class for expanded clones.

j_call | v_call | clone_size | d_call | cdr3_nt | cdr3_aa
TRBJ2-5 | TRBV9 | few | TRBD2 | TGTGCCAGCAGCGTTGGGACTATGCAAGAGACCCAGTACTTC | CASSVGTMQETQYF
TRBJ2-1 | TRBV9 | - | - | TGTGCCAGCAGCGTCTTCGGATCAGGGATCGGTGAGCAGTTCTTC | CASSVFGSGIGEQFF
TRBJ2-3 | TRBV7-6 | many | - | TGTGCCAGCAGCCACCCCTATTCGGGCAGGGCCCTCGCAGATACGCAGTATTTT | CASSHPYSGRALADTQYF
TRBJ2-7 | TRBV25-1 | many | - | TGTGCCAGCAGTGCCGGCGGGCCCGAGCAGTACTTC | CASSAGGPEQYF
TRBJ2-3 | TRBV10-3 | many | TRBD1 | TGTGCCATCGGTCGGTGGGACAGGCAGTCTTTAGGCACAGATACGCAGTATTTT | CAIGRWDRQSLGTDTQYF
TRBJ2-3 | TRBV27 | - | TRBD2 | TGTGCCAGCAGTTTGTTTGGAGCGGGGGAGGCAGATACGCAGTATTTT | CASSLFGAGEADTQYF
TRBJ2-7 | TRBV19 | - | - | TGTGCCAGTAGTATAATGGTGGGATACGAGCAGTACTTC | CASSIMVGYEQYF
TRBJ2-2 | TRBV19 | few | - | TGTGCCAGTAGCCGACAGCCTACCACCGGGGAGCTGTTTTTT | CASSRQPTTGELFF
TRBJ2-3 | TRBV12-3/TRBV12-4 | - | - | TGTGCCAGCAGTCCCAGAACACGACTTTACACAGATACGCAGTATTTT | CASSPRTRLYTDTQYF
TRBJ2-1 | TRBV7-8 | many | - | TGTGCCAGCAGCTTAGCGTGGAGGGGTCCTGTCTCCTACAATGAGCAGTTCTTC | CASSLAWRGPVSYNEQFF
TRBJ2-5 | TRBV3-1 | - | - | TGTGCCAGCAGCCAGTCGACCATCTTCCAAGAGACCCAGTACTTC | CASSQSTIFQETQYF
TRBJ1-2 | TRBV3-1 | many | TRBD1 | TGTGCCAGCAGCCGGACAGGGGACTACACCTTC | CASSRTGDYTF
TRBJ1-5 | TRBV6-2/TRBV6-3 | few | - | TGTGCCAGCAGTTACCGCCATGGGGAGTACCAGCATTTT | CASSYRHGEYQHF
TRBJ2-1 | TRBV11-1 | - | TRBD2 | TGTGCCAGCAGTTTAACTAGCGGGACTTCTGAGCAGTTCTTC | CASSLTSGTSEQFF
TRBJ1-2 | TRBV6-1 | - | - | TGTGCCAGCAGTGATACAGCCTATGGCTACACCTTC | CASSDTAYGYTF
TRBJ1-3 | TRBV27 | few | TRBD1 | TGTGCCAGCAGTGACCGGACAGGGGCTCACAAGATATATTTT | CASSDRTGAHKIYF
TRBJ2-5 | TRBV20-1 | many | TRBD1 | TGCAGTGCCAGATGGGGGACAGGGGGAGAGACCCAGTACTTC | CSARWGTGGETQYF
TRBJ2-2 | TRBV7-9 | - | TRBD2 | TGTGCCAGCAGTTCTCTAGCGGGAGCTTTTTTCGACACCGGGGAGCTGTTTTTT | CASSSLAGAFFDTGELFF
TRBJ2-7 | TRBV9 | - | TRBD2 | TGTGCCAGCAGCTCTCGCGGGACTAGCGGTTACGAGCAGTACTTC | CASSSRGTSGYEQYF
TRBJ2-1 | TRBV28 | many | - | TGTGCCAGCAGTTTACTAGCGCCCGGTTACAATGAGCAGTTCTTC | CASSLLAPGYNEQFF
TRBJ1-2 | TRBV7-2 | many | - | TGTGCCAGCAGCTTAGCGGGCAGAGGTTCTTATGGCTACACCTTC | CASSLAGRGSYGYTF
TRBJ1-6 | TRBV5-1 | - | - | TGCGCCAGCAGCGCGGGGAATCGGGATTCACCCCTCCACTTT | CASSAGNRDSPLHF
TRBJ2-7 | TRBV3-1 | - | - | TGTGCCAGCAGCCCCGCCAGAGAAGGTGTCAAGCAGTACTTC | CASSPAREGVKQYF
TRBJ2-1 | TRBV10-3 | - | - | TGTGCCATCAGCGGGAAACTCCTAGGTACTACAAATGAGCAGTTCTTC | CAISGKLLGTTNEQFF
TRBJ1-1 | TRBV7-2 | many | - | TGTGCCAGCAGCTTACAGGACAGGAACACTGAAGCTTTCTTT | CASSLQDRNTEAFF
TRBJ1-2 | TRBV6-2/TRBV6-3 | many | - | TGTGCCAGCAGTTACTCATCGGCCGGCGTGGGCGGCTACACCTTC | CASSYSSAGVGGYTF
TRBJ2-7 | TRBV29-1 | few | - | TGCAGCGTTGCCCCTAGGGGAAAGGCTGACGAGCAGTACTTC | CSVAPRGKADEQYF
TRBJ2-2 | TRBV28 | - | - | TGTGCCAGCATGGCAGGGAACACCGGGGAGCTGTTTTTT | CASMAGNTGELFF
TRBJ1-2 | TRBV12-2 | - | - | TGTGCAAGTCGCTTTGTTGGATCAGGGGGAGGAGGCTACACCTTC | CASRFVGSGGGGYTF
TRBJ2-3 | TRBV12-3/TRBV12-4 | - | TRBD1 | TGTGCCAGCACCAAGGGACAGACCACAGATACGCAGTATTTT | CASTKGQTTDTQYF
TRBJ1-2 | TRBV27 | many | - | TGTGCCAGCAGTTTATTAACCCCCCTTGATGGCTACACCTTC | CASSLLTPLDGYTF
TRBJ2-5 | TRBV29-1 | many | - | TGCAGCGCAGGGCCCCAGGAGACCCAGTACTTC | CSAGPQETQYF
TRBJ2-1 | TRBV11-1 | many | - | TGTGCCAGCAGCTTCGCAGGGAGGAACAATGAGCAGTTCTTC | CASSFAGRNNEQFF
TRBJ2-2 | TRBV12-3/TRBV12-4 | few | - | TGTGCCAGCAGTTTATGGGACGTCACCGGGGAGCTGTTTTTT | CASSLWDVTGELFF
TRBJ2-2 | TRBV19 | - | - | TGTGCCAGTAGTGGGTCTGCGGGGACCAATCGTTGGGAGCTGTTTTTT | CASSGSAGTNRWELFF
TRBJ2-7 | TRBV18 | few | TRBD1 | TGTGCCAGCTCACCGGGGGACAGCCTCTACGAGCAGTACTTC | CASSPGDSLYEQYF
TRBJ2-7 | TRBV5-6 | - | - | TGTGCCAGCAGCTTGGGGGCCGACAGCGAGCAGTACTTC | CASSLGADSEQYF
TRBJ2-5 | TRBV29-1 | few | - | TGCAGCGCTGGGGCTAGTGAAGAGACCCAGTACTTC | CSAGASEETQYF
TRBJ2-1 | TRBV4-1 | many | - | TGCGCCAGCAGCCAAGGGTCTGAGCAGTTCTTC | CASSQGSEQFF
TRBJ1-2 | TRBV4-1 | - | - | TGCGCCAGCAGCCAAGATTGGGGCGATCGGGGCTACACCTTC | CASSQDWGDRGYTF
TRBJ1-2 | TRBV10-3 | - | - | TGTGCCATCAGTGAGGGCACCAACTATGGCTACACCTTC | CAISEGTNYGYTF
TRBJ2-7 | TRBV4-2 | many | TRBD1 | TGTGCCAGCAGCCCCTGGACAGGGGTTGGGGACGAGCAGTACTTC | CASSPWTGVGDEQYF
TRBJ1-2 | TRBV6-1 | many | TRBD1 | TGTGCCAGCAGTGAAGCGCACAGGGGGCTTGGCTACACCTTC | CASSEAHRGLGYTF
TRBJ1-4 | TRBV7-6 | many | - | TGTGCCAGCAGCCGAAGAGCAGGGGTTAAAGGTGAAAAACTGTTTTTT | CASSRRAGVKGEKLFF
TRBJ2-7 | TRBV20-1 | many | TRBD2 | TGCAGTGCTAGTAGTCGCGGGGGTAGCCTCTACGAGCAGTACTTC | CSASSRGGSLYEQYF
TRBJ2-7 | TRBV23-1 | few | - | TGCGCCAGCAGGGTCCGGACCCGGACAATAGGGGAGCAGTACTTC | CASRVRTRTIGEQYF
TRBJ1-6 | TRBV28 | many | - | TGTGCCAGCAGTTCGAACCGGCGGCTACCCCTCCACTTT | CASSSNRRLPLHF
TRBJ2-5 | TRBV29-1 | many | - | TGCAGCGTTGAAACCCAGACCCAGTACTTC | CSVETQTQYF
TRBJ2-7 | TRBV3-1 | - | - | TGTGCCAGCAGCCAGAGGGAGTACCACGAGCAGTACTTC | CASSQREYHEQYF
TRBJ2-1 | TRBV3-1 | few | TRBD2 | TGTGCCAGCAGCCAAGCGCTAGCGGGAGGACTCTCGGCCGATGAGCAGTTCTTC | CASSQALAGGLSADEQFF
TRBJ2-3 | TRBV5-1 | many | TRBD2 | TGCGCCAGCAGCTTGGGAATCGGGGGGGCCGTTGATACGCAGTATTTT | CASSLGIGGAVDTQYF